Shown below are 22 T cell receptor beta chains from a single sample sequenced in a study of cytomegalovirus exposure and HLA in healthy donors. PCR employed 60 Vbeta and 13 Jbeta primers. Repertoires were generated with immunoSEQ multiplex PCR, while TCRdb's copy carries only in-frame clones and drops some. The sample has some 130,000 clones; about 73% are singletons. Sequenced sample: PBMCs. These receptors originate from a woman aged 50 to 60 in good health and CMV-seropositive.

The V call is TRBV7-9, the J call TRBJ1-1; 7 bases are shared with TRBD1. Germline V gene sequence: CDR1 SEHNR, CDR2 FQNEAQ (reference sequence). With 8 bases clipped from V and 3 bases from J, the junction kept 0 bases outside the gene matches. This CDR3 has 11 amino acids. CDR3 in amino acids: CASQGDTEAFF. The CDR3 nucleotides read TGTGCCAGCCAGGGGGACACTGAAGCTTTCTTT.

The V gene is TRBV7-2, the J gene TRBJ2-1; D may be TRBD1 (6 bases). Germline CDR1 SGHTA, CDR2 FQGNSA. The CDR3 has 15 residues. The V and J ends lost 3 bases and 7 bases respectively, with 16 bases between them. In nucleotides, the CDR3 is TGTGCCAGCAGCTTGGACAGCGGTTGGGGAAATGAGCAGTTCTTC. Its protein is CASSLDSGWGNEQFF.

The V call is TRBV18, the J call TRBJ1-2; no clear D. Germline-derived CDR1 and CDR2 are KGHSH and LQKENI. The CDR3 spans 14 residues. The V end lost 3 bases, the J end lost 8 bases, and 16 bases lay between the germline ends. CDR3 bases: TGTGCCAGCTCACCCTCGGGGAACGAATACGGCTACACCTTC. It yields the protein CASSPSGNEYGYTF. Supplemented by reference TRBV18 and TRBJ1-2, the full variable domain reads NAGVMQNPRHLVRRRGQEARLRCSPMKGHSHVYWYRQLPEEGLKFMVYLQKENIIDESGMPKERFSAEFPKEGPSILRIQQVVRGDSAAYFCASSPSGNEYGYTFGSGTRLTVV.

CDR3 region: CATQSGARLYEQYF. In nucleotides, the CDR3 is TGTGCCACCCAAAGCGGAGCGAGACTCTACGAGCAGTACTTC. The V and J genes are TRBV10-3 and TRBJ2-7; D possibly corresponds to TRBD2 (5 bases). Germline CDR1 is ENHRY and CDR2 is SYGVKD. The CDR3 spans 14 residues. Between the trimmed V and J ends, which lost 10 bases and 3 bases, there was a span of 19 bases.

This chain uses TRBV28 with TRBJ1-3, with a tentative D call TRBD1 (5 bases). Trimming removed 7 bases from V and 0 bases from J, with 10 bases in between. Germline V gene sequence: CDR1 MDHEN, CDR2 SYDVKM. This CDR3 is 14 amino acids long. In nucleotides, the CDR3 is TGTGCCAGCAATGTGGGGGGCTCTGGAAACACCATATATTTT. Residues: CASNVGGSGNTIYF.

In DNA form, the CDR3 reads TGTGCCAGCAGCTTCGGTGGAGATGGGGAGCTGTTTTTT. Protein: CASSFGGDGELFF. This chain joins TRBV7-9 and TRBJ2-2; D is unclear. The V end was cut by 3 bases, the J end by 8 bases, with 10 bases between. Germline V CDR1 and CDR2: SEHNR, FQNEAQ (reference sequence). This CDR3 has 13 amino acids.

The genes are TRBV10-3 and TRBJ2-3; 12 positions agree with TRBD2. CDR1 is ENHRY and CDR2 is SYGVKD in the germline V gene. With 6 bases clipped from V and 0 bases from J, the junction kept 4 bases outside the gene matches. The CDR3 length is 16 residues. DNA of the CDR3: TGTGCCATCAGCGGGACTAGCGGGCTCAGCACAGATACGCAGTATTTT. Its translation: CAISGTSGLSTDTQYF.

The chain has TRBV29-1 and TRBJ1-4, with a weak D call TRBD1 (6 bases). Trimming removed 7 bases from V and 2 bases from J, with 20 bases in between. CDR1 and CDR2 from the germline V gene are SQVTM and ANQGSEA. The CDR3 totals 16 residues. The CDR3 loop is CSASLGPGVTNEKLFF. CDR3 in DNA: TGCAGCGCCTCGTTGGGACCAGGGGTCACTAATGAAAAACTGTTTTTT.

This chain joins TRBV5-8 and TRBJ2-2, with 8 bases matching TRBD1. Germline V gene lookup returns CDR1 SGHTS and CDR2 YDEGEE. This CDR3 has 15 residues. V was pared by 6 bases and J by 6 bases, with 10 bases of the junction left unmatched. The CDR3 nucleotides are TGTGCCAGCAACGGACAGGGTGTAGGATCCGGGGAGCTGTTTTTT. This sequence encodes CASNGQGVGSGELFF.

The rearrangement uses TRBV5-1 and TRBJ2-1, with D maybe TRBD2 (5 bases). The germline V gene has CDR1 SGHRS and CDR2 YFSETQ. The CDR3 extends over 15 amino acids. Trimming took off 5 bases at V and 8 bases at J, with 20 bases between the two ends. CDR3 in DNA: TGCGCCAGCAGTGGAAGGACTCAACTGAGGGATGAGCAGTTCTTC. Its protein is CASSGRTQLRDEQFF.

This sequence joins TRBV7-6 and TRBJ1-1; TRBD1 matches 10 bases. Per the germline V gene, CDR1 is SGHVS and CDR2 is FNYEAQ. The CDR3 extends over 18 amino acids. Unmatched junction bases numbered 18, after V lost 4 bases and J lost 7 bases. CDR3 in amino acids: CASSSLRADRGGRGEAFF. Here the CDR3 DNA reads TGTGCCAGCAGCTCACTCCGCGCGGACAGGGGGGGTAGAGGTGAAGCTTTCTTT.

This chain uses TRBV7-2 with TRBJ2-7; 8 bases agree with TRBD1. Germline V gene lookup returns CDR1 SGHTA and CDR2 FQGNSA. J lost 2 bases, V lost 5 bases, and 8 bases had no gene match. This CDR3 region has 15 residues. CDR3 protein: CASSTSTGVAYEQYF. The CDR3 DNA follows: TGTGCCAGCAGCACTTCGACAGGGGTCGCCTACGAGCAGTACTTC.

The gene calls are TRBV7-9 and TRBJ1-2; TRBD1 matches at 8 bases. Germline lookup yields CDR1 SEHNR and CDR2 FQNEAQ (reference sequence). The CDR3 extends over 12 amino acids. V trimming: 5 bases; J trimming: 8 bases; junction bases outside the gene matches: 4. The CDR3 protein is CASSLTGDGYTF. CDR3 bases: TGTGCCAGCAGCCTGACAGGGGACGGCTACACCTTC. Together with reference TRBV7-9 and TRBJ1-2, the CDR3 gives the full variable domain: DTGVSQNPRHKITKRGQNVTFRCDPISEHNRLYWYRQTLGQGPEFLTYFQNEAQLEKSRLLSDRFSAERPKGSFSTLEIQRTEQGDSAMYLCASSLTGDGYTFGSGTRLTVV.

The chain is built from TRBV11-3 and TRBJ2-7; possibly TRBD1 for D (5 bases). The V end was cut by 0 bases, the J end by 5 bases, with 8 bases between. Germline CDR1 is SGHNT and CDR2 is YENEEA. This CDR3 spans 13 amino acids. The CDR3 DNA is TGTGCCAGCAGCTTAGAAGGGGATGACGAGCAGTACTTC. Amino acids: CASSLEGDDEQYF.

DNA of the CDR3: TGTGCCAGCAGCATCGGACAGGGAAGCACAGATACGCAGTATTTT. It encodes CASSIGQGSTDTQYF. The genes are TRBV5-4 and TRBJ2-3, with 8 nucleotides matching TRBD1. CDR1 and CDR2 (germline): SGHNT, YYREEE (reference sequence). The CDR3 runs to 15 residues. Trimming took 4 bases from V and 0 from J; bases not matched to a gene: 4.

The gene calls are TRBV7-2 and TRBJ2-1; 7 positions agree with TRBD1. Germline V lookup: CDR1 SGHTA, CDR2 FQGNSA. This CDR3 is built from 15 residues. Trimming took 4 bases from V and 5 from J; bases not matched to a gene: 8. The CDR3 spells CASSSDRASHNEQFF. The CDR3, as DNA: TGTGCCAGCAGCTCTGACAGGGCTTCACACAATGAGCAGTTCTTC.

The chain links TRBV9 to TRBJ1-2; D is unresolved. There are 12 residues in the CDR3. Between the trimmed V and J ends, which lost 6 bases and 5 bases, there was a span of 11 bases. Germline V lookup: CDR1 SGDLS, CDR2 YYNGEE. In nucleotides, the CDR3 is TGTGCCAGCACCGTCGACGGGTATGGCTACACCTTC. Its protein product is CASTVDGYGYTF.

This clone was counted a few times. This rearrangement joins TRBV7-9 to TRBJ1-2; possible D gene TRBD1, 5 bases. This CDR3 is 12 amino acids long. V dropped 6 bases and J dropped 5 bases, with 10 bases sitting between them. Germline lookup yields CDR1 SEHNR and CDR2 FQNEAQ (reference sequence). This CDR3 is CASSPGGYGYTF. CDR3 coding DNA: TGTGCCAGCAGTCCCGGGGGATATGGCTACACCTTC.

On this clone itself: An end of the junction does not agree with germline; a read error may underlie this. The chain links TRBV5-6 to TRBJ2-7, with 7 bases that match TRBD1. Germline CDR1 and CDR2: SGHDT and YYEEEE. This CDR3 spans 11 amino acids. The CDR3 DNA reads TGTGCCAGCAGCTTGGCCCGTGACAGGGATTTC. This encodes CASSLARDRDF. The whole variable domain, remainder taken from reference TRBV5-6 and TRBJ2-7, is DAGVTQSPTHLIKTRGQQVTLRCSPKSGHDTVSWYQQALGQGPQFIFQYYEEEERQRGNFPDRFSGHQFPNYSSELNVNALLLGDSALYLCASSLARDRDFGPGTRLTVT.

The rearrangement uses TRBV30 and TRBJ1-2; no clear D. Deletions cut 7 bases from V and 2 bases from J, with 17 bases between. The germline gives CDR1 GTSNPN, CDR2 SVGIG (reference sequence). CDR3 length equals 14 residues. The CDR3 protein is CAFSGGEHNYGYTF. Written as DNA, the CDR3 is TGTGCCTTCTCTGGTGGGGAGCACAACTATGGCTACACCTTC. The full variable domain, rest sourced from reference TRBV30 and TRBJ1-2, is SQTIHQWPATLVQPVGSPLSLECTVEGTSNPNLYWYRQAAGRGLQLLFYSVGIGQISSEVPQNLSASRPQDRQFILSSKKLLLSDSGFYLCAFSGGEHNYGYTFGSGTRLTVV.

This chain joins TRBV11-3 and TRBJ2-3; D may be TRBD2 (6 bases). In germline, CDR1 is SGHNT, CDR2 YENEEA. V lost 1 base to trimming and J lost 4 bases, with 9 bases between them. This CDR3 has 14 amino acids. The CDR3 spells CASSLGPGADTQYF. The CDR3 DNA is TGTGCCAGCAGCTTAGGGCCGGGGGCAGATACGCAGTATTTT. Combining the CDR3 with reference TRBV11-3 and TRBJ2-3 gives the whole variable domain EAGVVQSPRYKIIEKKQPVAFWCNPISGHNTLYWYLQNLGQGPELLIRYENEEAVDDSQLPKDRFSAERLKGVDSTLKIQPAELGDSAVYLCASSLGPGADTQYFGPGTRLTVL.

The J gene is TRBJ2-7, the V gene TRBV9, with 8 positions matching TRBD1. The CDR3 runs 14 residues. Germline CDR1 SGDLS, CDR2 YYNGEE. The junction had 2 bases not matched to a gene; V was cut back by 0 bases and J by 3 bases. CDR3 protein: CASSVGGTGYEQYF. CDR3 in DNA: TGTGCCAGCAGCGTAGGGGGGACAGGCTACGAGCAGTACTTC.